The 10 T cell receptor beta chains listed next were all sequenced from one sample in a study of blood T cell repertoires in COVID-19 (dated by TCRdb to about 2020). The library was made by the immunoSEQ multiplex PCR assay. TCRdb carries this immuneACCESS record with in-frame sequences only. Its versions omit some clonotypes, under half of them owing to an unresolved V gene in the studies checked, with the rest unexplained. The sample profile shows about 210,000 clones; 85% to 90% of them were found once. The biggest ten clones account for about 6% of the sample. Sequenced sample: peripheral blood. Source of these receptors: a man aged 55 to 70 who had recovered from COVID-19.

V usage is TRBV6-5 and J usage is TRBJ2-7; a possible D gene is TRBD1 (5 bases). V shed 6 bases and J shed 2 bases, with 17 bases lying between them. Germline loops: CDR1 MNHEY, CDR2 SVGAGI. This CDR3 is 15 amino acids long. CDR3 loop: CASRDTGTTAYEQYF. The CDR3 coding sequence is TGTGCCAGCAGGGACACGGGCACGACGGCCTACGAGCAGTACTTC.

The rearrangement uses TRBV29-1 and TRBJ2-1, with a weak D call TRBD1 (5 bases). This CDR3 spans 14 amino acids. CDR1 and CDR2 from the germline V gene are SQVTM and ANQGSEA. V shed 7 bases and J shed 0 bases, with 13 bases lying between them. The CDR3 region is CSAESRDSYNEQFF. DNA of the CDR3: TGCAGCGCCGAAAGCAGGGACTCCTACAATGAGCAGTTCTTC.

This chain links TRBV5-4 with TRBJ1-3, with D unclear. The V and J ends lost 4 bases and 0 bases respectively, with 14 bases between them. The CDR3 has 16 residues. Looked up from germline, CDR1 is SGHNT and CDR2 is YYREEE (reference sequence). For the CDR3, the DNA is TGTGCCAGCAGCCTAAGTACGGTGAGCTCTGGAAACACCATATATTTT. Protein: CASSLSTVSSGNTIYF.

The rearrangement links TRBV27 to TRBJ2-3; 9 bases map to TRBD1. Germline V CDR1 and CDR2: MNHEY, SMNVEV (reference sequence). The CDR3 covers 17 residues. V dropped 5 bases and J dropped 6; count of bases not matched to a gene: 15. CDR3 amino acids: CASSTSQQGAQLDTQYF. As DNA, the CDR3 is TGTGCCAGCAGTACCTCGCAACAGGGGGCGCAATTGGATACGCAGTATTTT.

The rearrangement joins TRBV3-1 (or the pseudogene TRBV3-2) to TRBJ2-2, with 8 bases aligning to TRBD1. CDR1 LGHDT and CDR2 YNNKEL come from the germline V gene (reference sequence). The CDR3 has 16 residues. The trim removed 4 bases at V and 5 bases at J, leaving 9 bases unmatched. The DNA for the CDR3 is TGTGCCAGCAGCCTTCACTCGACAGGGGAAACCGGGGAGCTGTTTTTT. Encoded protein: CASSLHSTGETGELFF.

This clone was found once. The gene calls are TRBV6-5 and TRBJ2-7; 10 bases match TRBD1. Trimming removed 6 bases from V and 0 bases from J; junction bases left unmatched: 2. The CDR3 is made up of 14 amino acids. The germline CDR1 and CDR2 sequences are MNHEY and SVGAGI. The DNA of the CDR3 is TGTGCCAGCAGGGGACAGGGGAGCTCCTACGAGCAGTACTTC. Its translation: CASRGQGSSYEQYF.

The chain employs TRBV30 and TRBJ1-1; D unclear. Germline CDR1 and CDR2: GTSNPN and SVGIG (reference sequence). The CDR3 sequence is 15 residues long. Trimming shortened V by 2 bases and J by 0 bases, and 13 bases separated the two germline ends. CDR3: CAWSSPLAMNTEAFF. CDR3 coding DNA: TGTGCCTGGAGTAGCCCCCTCGCTATGAACACTGAAGCTTTCTTT.

V usage is TRBV14 and J usage is TRBJ1-3; D is unresolved. V gave up 5 bases and J gave up 0 bases, with 11 bases separating them. The germline CDR1 and CDR2 sequences are SGHDN and FVKESK. The CDR3 totals 15 residues. The CDR3, as DNA: TGTGCCAGCAGCTATCAGGAGGTCTCTGGAAACACCATATATTTT. This translates into CASSYQEVSGNTIYF.

This rearrangement joins TRBV7-2 to TRBJ1-5; D remains unclear. The V and J ends lost 5 bases and 1 base respectively, with 12 bases between them. Germline V gives CDR1 SGHTA, CDR2 FQGNSA. This CDR3 is built from 15 residues. The chain's CDR3 is CASSPSWGSNQPQHF. The CDR3 region has the DNA TGTGCCAGCAGCCCTAGCTGGGGAAGCAATCAGCCCCAGCATTTT.

Regarding this clone: The junction does not match germline at one end; this may be a read error. The rearrangement links TRBV28 to TRBJ1-2, with TRBD1 matching over 9 bases. Germline V gene lookup returns CDR1 MDHEN and CDR2 SYDVKM. This CDR3 is built from 12 residues. Here the CDR3 reads CASSRGQGRHLF. The DNA for the CDR3 is TGTGCCAGCAGTCGGGGACAGGGCCGCCATCTCTTC.